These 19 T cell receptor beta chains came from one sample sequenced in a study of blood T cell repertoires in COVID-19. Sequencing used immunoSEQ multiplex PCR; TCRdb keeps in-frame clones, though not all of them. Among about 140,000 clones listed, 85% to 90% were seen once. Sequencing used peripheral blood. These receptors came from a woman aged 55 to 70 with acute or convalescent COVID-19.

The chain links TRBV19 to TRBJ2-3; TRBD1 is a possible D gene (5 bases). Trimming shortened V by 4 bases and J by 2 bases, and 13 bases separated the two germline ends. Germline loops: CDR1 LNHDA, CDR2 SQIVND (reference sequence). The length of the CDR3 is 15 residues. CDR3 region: CASSSMAGSTDTQYF. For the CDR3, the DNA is TGTGCCAGTAGTAGCATGGCAGGGTCCACAGATACGCAGTATTTT.

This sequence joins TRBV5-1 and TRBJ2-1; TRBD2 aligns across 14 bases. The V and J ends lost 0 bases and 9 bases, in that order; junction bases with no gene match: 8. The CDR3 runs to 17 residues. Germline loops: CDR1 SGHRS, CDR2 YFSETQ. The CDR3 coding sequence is TGCGCCAGCAGCTTGGTTCCGGGGACTAGCGGGGGTGGTGAGCAGTTCTTC. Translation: CASSLVPGTSGGGEQFF. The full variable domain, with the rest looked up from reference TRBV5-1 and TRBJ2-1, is KAGVTQTPRYLIKTRGQQVTLSCSPISGHRSVSWYQQTPGQGLQFLFEYFSETQRNKGNFPGRFSGRQFSNSRSEMNVSTLELGDSALYLCASSLVPGTSGGGEQFFGPGTRLTVL.

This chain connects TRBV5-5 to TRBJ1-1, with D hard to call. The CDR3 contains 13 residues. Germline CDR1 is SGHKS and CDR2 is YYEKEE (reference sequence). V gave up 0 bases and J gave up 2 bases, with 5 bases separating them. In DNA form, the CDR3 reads TGTGCCAGCAGCTTGGCGGGAAACACTGAAGCTTTCTTT. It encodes CASSLAGNTEAFF.

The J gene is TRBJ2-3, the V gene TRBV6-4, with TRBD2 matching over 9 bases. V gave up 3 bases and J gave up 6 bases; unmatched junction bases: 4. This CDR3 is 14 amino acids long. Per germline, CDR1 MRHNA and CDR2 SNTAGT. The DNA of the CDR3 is TGTGCCAGCAGTGAGCGGGGGGGCGAGGATACGCAGTATTTT. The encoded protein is CASSERGGEDTQYF.

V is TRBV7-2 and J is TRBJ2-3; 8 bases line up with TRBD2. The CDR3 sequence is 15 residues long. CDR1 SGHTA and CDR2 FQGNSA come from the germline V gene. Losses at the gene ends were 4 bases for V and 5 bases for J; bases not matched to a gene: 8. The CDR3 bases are TGTGCCAGCAGCTCCGGGGGGGGCGACGGAGATACGCAGTATTTT. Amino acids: CASSSGGGDGDTQYF. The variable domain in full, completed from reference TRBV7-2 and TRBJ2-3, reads GAGVSQSPSNKVTEKGKDVELRCDPISGHTALYWYRQSLGQGLEFLIYFQGNSAPDKSGLPSDRFSAERTGGSVSTLTIQRTQQEDSAVYLCASSSGGGDGDTQYFGPGTRLTVL.

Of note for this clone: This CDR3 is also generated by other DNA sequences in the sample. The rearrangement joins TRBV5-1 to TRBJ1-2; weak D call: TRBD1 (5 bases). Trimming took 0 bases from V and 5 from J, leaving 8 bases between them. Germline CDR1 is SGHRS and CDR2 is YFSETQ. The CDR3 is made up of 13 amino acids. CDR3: CASSLGDSYGYTF. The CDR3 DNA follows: TGCGCCAGCAGCTTGGGCGACAGTTATGGCTACACCTTC.

CDR3 in amino acids: CAISGGDRDNTEAFF. CDR3 nucleotide sequence: TGTGCCATCAGTGGAGGGGACAGGGATAACACTGAAGCTTTCTTT. The rearrangement links TRBV10-3 to TRBJ1-1; 9 bases match TRBD1. Germline assignment: CDR1 ENHRY and CDR2 SYGVKD. CDR3 size: 15 residues. The J segment lost 2 bases and the V segment lost 4 bases, leaving 5 bases of the junction unmatched.

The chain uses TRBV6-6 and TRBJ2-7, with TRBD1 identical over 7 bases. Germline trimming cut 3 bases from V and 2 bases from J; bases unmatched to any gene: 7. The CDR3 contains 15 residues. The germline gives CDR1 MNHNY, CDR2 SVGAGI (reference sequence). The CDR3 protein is CASSYSDRAPYEQYF. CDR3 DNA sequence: TGTGCCAGCAGTTATTCCGACAGGGCCCCCTACGAGCAGTACTTC.

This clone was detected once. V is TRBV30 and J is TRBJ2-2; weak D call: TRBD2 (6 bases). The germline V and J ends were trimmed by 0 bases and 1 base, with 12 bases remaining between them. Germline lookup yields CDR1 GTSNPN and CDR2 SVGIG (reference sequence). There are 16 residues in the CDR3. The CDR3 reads CAWSVRRVGNTGELFF. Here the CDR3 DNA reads TGTGCCTGGAGTGTACGGAGGGTAGGGAACACCGGGGAGCTGTTTTTT.

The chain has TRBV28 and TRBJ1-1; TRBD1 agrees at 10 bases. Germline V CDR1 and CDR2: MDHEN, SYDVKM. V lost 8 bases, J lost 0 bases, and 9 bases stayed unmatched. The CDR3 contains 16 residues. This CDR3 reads CASWLSGQGMNTEAFF. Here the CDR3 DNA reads TGTGCCAGCTGGTTGTCGGGACAGGGGATGAACACTGAAGCTTTCTTT.

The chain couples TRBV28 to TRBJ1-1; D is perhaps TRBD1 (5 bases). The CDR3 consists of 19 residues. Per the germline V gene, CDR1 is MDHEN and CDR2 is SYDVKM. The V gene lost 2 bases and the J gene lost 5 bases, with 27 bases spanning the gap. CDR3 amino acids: CASSLAVPRAHGGETEAFF. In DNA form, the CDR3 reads TGTGCCAGCAGTTTAGCGGTCCCCCGGGCCCACGGGGGAGAAACTGAAGCTTTCTTT.

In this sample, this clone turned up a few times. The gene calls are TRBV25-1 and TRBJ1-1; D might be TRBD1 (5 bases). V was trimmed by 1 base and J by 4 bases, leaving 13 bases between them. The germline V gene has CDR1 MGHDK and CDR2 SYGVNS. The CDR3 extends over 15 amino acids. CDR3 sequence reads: CASSESKGTATEAFF. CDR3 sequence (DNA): TGTGCCAGCAGTGAATCAAAAGGGACTGCCACTGAAGCTTTCTTT.

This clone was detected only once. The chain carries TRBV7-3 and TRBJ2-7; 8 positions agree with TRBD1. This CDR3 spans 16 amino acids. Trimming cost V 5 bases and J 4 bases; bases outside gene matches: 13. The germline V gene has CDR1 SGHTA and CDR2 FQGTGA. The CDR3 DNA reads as TGTGCCAGCAGCGCGGGACAGGCTCACGCGGGGTACGAGCAGTACTTC. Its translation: CASSAGQAHAGYEQYF.

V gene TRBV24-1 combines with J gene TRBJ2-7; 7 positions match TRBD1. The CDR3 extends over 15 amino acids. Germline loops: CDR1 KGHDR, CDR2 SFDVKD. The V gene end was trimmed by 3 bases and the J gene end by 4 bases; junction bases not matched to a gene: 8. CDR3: CATSDTQGPLYEQYF. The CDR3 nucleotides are TGTGCCACCAGTGATACACAGGGGCCCCTATACGAGCAGTACTTC.

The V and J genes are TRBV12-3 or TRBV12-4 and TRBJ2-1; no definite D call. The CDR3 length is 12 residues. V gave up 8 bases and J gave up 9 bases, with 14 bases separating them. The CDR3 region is CASSNDEAEQFF. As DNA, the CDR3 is TGTGCCAGCTCCAACGACGAGGCTGAGCAGTTCTTC.

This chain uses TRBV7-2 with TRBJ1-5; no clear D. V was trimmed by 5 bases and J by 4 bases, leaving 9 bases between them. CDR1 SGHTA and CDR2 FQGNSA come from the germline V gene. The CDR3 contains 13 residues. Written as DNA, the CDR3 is TGTGCCAGCAGCCTTAATACTAATCAGCCCCAGCATTTT. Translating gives CASSLNTNQPQHF.

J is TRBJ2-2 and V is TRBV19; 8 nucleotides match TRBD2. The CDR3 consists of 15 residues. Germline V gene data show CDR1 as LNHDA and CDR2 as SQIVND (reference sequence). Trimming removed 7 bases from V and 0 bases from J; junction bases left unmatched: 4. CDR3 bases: TGTGCCAGTAAGGTCGGGAGGGCGAACACCGGGGAGCTGTTTTTT. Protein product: CASKVGRANTGELFF. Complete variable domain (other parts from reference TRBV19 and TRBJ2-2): DGGITQSPKYLFRKEGQNVTLSCEQNLNHDAMYWYRQDPGQGLRLIYYSQIVNDFQKGDIAEGYSVSREKKESFPLTVTSAQKNPTAFYLCASKVGRANTGELFFGEGSRLTVL.

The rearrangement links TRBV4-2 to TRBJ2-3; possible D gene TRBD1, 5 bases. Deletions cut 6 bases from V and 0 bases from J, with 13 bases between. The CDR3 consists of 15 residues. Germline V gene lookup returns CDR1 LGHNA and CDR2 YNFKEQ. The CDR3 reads CASRLLGASTDTQYF. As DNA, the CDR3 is TGTGCCAGCAGGCTTCTTGGGGCTAGCACAGATACGCAGTATTTT.

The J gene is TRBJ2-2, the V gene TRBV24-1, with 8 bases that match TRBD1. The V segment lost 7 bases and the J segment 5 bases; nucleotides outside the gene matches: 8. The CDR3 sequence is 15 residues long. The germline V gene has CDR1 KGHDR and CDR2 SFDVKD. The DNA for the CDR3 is TGTGCCACCAGCCAAAGACAGGGGTGGACCGGGGAGCTGTTTTTT. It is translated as CATSQRQGWTGELFF.